The present TCR beta chain was sequenced within a study of cytomegalovirus exposure and HLA in healthy donors. Healthy donors of bone marrow made up the group. Study outcomes and limitations: The CMV antigen specificity of a few CMV-associated chains was confirmed through in vitro analysis.

Trimming stripped 0 bases from V and 1 base from J, with 11 bases between. CDR3 length: 15 residues. Germline values: CDR1 SGDLS, CDR2 YYNGEE. Note on this clone: Its antigen is undetermined.

Primers: 60 Vbeta forward and 13 Jbeta reverse. Here immunoSEQ multiplex PCR was the method, and the copy in TCRdb shows in-frame clones only, minus some. The table includes about 170,000 clones, approximately 80% detected once. This chain joins TRBV9 and TRBJ2-7; weak D call: TRBD2 (6 bases). Sequencing used PBMCs. The receptor was derived from a boy aged 2 to 10 in good health and CMV-seronegative. The CDR3 spells CASSVEAGGSYEQYF. The CDR3 nucleotides are TGTGCCAGCAGCGTAGAAGCGGGTGGGTCCTACGAGCAGTACTTC.